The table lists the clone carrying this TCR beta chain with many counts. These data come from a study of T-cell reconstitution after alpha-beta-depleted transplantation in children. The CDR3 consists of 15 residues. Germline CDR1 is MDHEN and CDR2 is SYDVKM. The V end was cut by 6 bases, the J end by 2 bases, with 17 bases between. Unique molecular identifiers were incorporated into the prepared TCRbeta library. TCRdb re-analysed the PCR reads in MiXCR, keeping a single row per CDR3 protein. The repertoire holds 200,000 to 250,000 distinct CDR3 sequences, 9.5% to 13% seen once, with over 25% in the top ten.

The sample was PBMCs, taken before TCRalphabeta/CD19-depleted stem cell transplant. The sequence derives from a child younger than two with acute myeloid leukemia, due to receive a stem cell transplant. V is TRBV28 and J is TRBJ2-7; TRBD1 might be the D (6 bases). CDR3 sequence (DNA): TGTGCCAGCAGGACAACAGGGACCCACCCCTACGAGCAGTACTTC. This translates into CASRTTGTHPYEQYF.